This TCR beta chain is from a study of response to subunit inactivated influenza vaccine. There are many counts of this clonotype. Its specificity is not known. The study, taken as a whole, reports: Authors suggested that a seasonal influenza vaccination recruits few new T cells each time.

TCRdb reanalysed the RT-PCR reads using MiXCR and keeps one entry per CDR3 protein. The profile shows under 800,000 distinct CDR3 sequences, about 15% of them singletons. The ends lost 7 bases at V and 7 bases at J; junction bases unmatched: 6. The CDR3 sequence is 12 residues long. Germline assignment: CDR1 ENHRY and CDR2 SYGVKD. This rearrangement joins TRBV10-3 to TRBJ2-7; 8 bases are a match to TRBD1. This TCR was sampled from a man aged 45-60 years who received an inactivated influenza vaccine. Specimen: PBMCs from blood, collected around 15 days before vaccination. The CDR3 DNA is TGTGCCATCAACCAGGGGGCTGGTGAGCAGTACTTC. This codes for CAINQGAGEQYF.